The next 23 T cell receptor beta chains were all read from a single sample in a study of vaccination effects on CD4 cells after COVID-19. These receptors' targets are unknown. Antigen-specific CD4+ T cells were first expanded with viral peptide pools by the ViraFEST assay and only then sequenced. Researchers isolated CD4+ T cells once approximately 10 days of culture had elapsed. The participants, recipients of two vaccine doses, got either BNT162b2 or mRNA-1273. This table comes from immunoSEQ multiplex PCR, and its TCRdb copy is limited to in-frame clones, with some not included. Among roughly 68,000 clones listed, 74% were seen once. Sequencing used CD4+ T cells from PBMCs cultured with HCoV-229E spike peptides, obtained after COVID-19 vaccination. These receptors originate from a human donor who received a COVID-19 vaccine.

The chain has TRBV30 and TRBJ1-5, with 7 positions matching TRBD1. The junction had 9 bases not matched to a gene; V was cut back by 0 bases and J by 7 bases. CDR1 is GTSNPN and CDR2 is SVGIG in the germline V gene (reference sequence). The CDR3 is 15 residues long. The CDR3, as DNA: TGTGCCTGGAGTGTAGGGGGGGACAGCAGACAGCCCCAGCATTTT. It codes for CAWSVGGDSRQPQHF.

This chain links TRBV5-1 with TRBJ1-1; perhaps TRBD1 as D (6 bases). CDR1 and CDR2 from the germline V gene are SGHRS and YFSETQ. This CDR3 comprises 15 residues. With 3 bases removed from V and 0 bases from J, the gap between germline ends came to 12 bases. This chain's CDR3 is CASSYDGQMNTEAFF. CDR3 bases: TGCGCCAGCAGCTACGACGGACAGATGAACACTGAAGCTTTCTTT.

The V and J genes are TRBV6-1 and TRBJ2-2; D unclear. There are 16 residues in the CDR3. Germline loops: CDR1 MNHNS, CDR2 SASEGT. Trimming cost V 0 bases and J 7 bases, with 15 bases left between them. The CDR3 DNA reads TGTGCCAGCAGTGAAGCTCGGATAGGGCGGATCGGGGAGCTGTTTTTT. This sequence encodes CASSEARIGRIGELFF.

This clone was seen a handful of times. The rearrangement links TRBV6-5 to TRBJ2-7, with TRBD1 matching 10 bases. This CDR3 is 12 amino acids long. The J segment lost 8 bases and the V segment lost 8 bases, leaving 6 bases of the junction unmatched. The germline CDR1 and CDR2 sequences are MNHEY and SVGAGI. This chain's CDR3 is CASFRDRGKQYV. The CDR3 DNA reads as TGTGCCAGCTTCCGGGACAGGGGAAAGCAGTACGTC.

This clone was seen only once. The chain recombines TRBV2 with TRBJ2-7; D is ambiguous. Trimming took off 6 bases at V and 3 bases at J, with 9 bases between the two ends. Germline V gene lookup returns CDR1 SNHLY and CDR2 FYNNEI. The CDR3 covers 12 residues. The CDR3 protein is CASSRQSYEQYV. Here the CDR3 DNA reads TGTGCCAGCAGCCGTCAAAGCTACGAGCAGTACGTC.

The V and J genes are TRBV12-3 or TRBV12-4 and TRBJ2-5, with a weak D call TRBD2 (6 bases). Trimming took off 4 bases at V and 5 bases at J, with 8 bases between the two ends. The CDR3 loop spans 12 amino acids. CDR3 residues: CASSSGGETQYF. The CDR3 nucleotides read TGTGCCAGCAGTTCTGGGGGGGAGACCCAGTACTTC.

The rearrangement uses TRBV3-1 (or the pseudogene TRBV3-2) and TRBJ1-2; 8 nucleotides agree with TRBD1. The V gene's germline CDR1 is LGHDT and CDR2 YNNKEL (reference sequence). Trimming at V came to 2 bases and at J to 8 bases, leaving 4 bases not matched to a gene. The CDR3 sequence is 13 residues long. CDR3 amino acids: CASSQNSGGGYTF. The CDR3 bases are TGTGCCAGCAGCCAAAATTCAGGGGGCGGCTACACCTTC.

This rearrangement joins TRBV5-1 to TRBJ1-6, with a possible D match to TRBD1 (6 bases). The V end lost 0 bases, the J end lost 4 bases, and 11 bases lay between the germline ends. Germline V gene sequence: CDR1 SGHRS, CDR2 YFSETQ. This CDR3 region has 16 residues. CDR3 nucleotide sequence: TGCGCCAGCAGCTTGGAGACAGGTGGTTATAATTCACCCCTCCACTTT. Protein product: CASSLETGGYNSPLHF. Complete variable domain (other parts from reference TRBV5-1 and TRBJ1-6): KAGVTQTPRYLIKTRGQQVTLSCSPISGHRSVSWYQQTPGQGLQFLFEYFSETQRNKGNFPGRFSGRQFSNSRSEMNVSTLELGDSALYLCASSLETGGYNSPLHFGNGTRLTVT.

V and J are TRBV6-2 or TRBV6-3 and TRBJ2-7; 10 bases map to TRBD2. This CDR3 contains 13 residues. With V trimmed by 6 bases and J by 7 bases, 6 bases remained unmatched. Germline V gene lookup returns CDR1 MNHEY and CDR2 SVGEGT. CDR3 nucleotide sequence: TGTGCCAGCAGCTATAGCGGGGGGTCTGAGCAGTACGTC. Protein sequence: CASSYSGGSEQYV.

DNA for the CDR3: TGTGCCAGCAGCGCGGCCTTGGGACTAGCGGGGCGGCAGTTCTTC. Encoded protein: CASSAALGLAGRQFF. The chain links TRBV7-2 to TRBJ2-1, with TRBD2 matching 13 bases. The CDR3 spans 15 residues. The ends lost 5 bases at V and 12 bases at J; junction bases unmatched: 10. CDR1 is SGHTA, CDR2 FQGNSA, per germline.

V and J are TRBV3-1 (or the pseudogene TRBV3-2) and TRBJ1-2; 9 nucleotides line up with TRBD1. The germline CDR1 and CDR2 sequences are LGHDT and YNNKEL (reference sequence). This CDR3 is built from 17 residues. The V and J ends lost 2 bases and 3 bases, in that order; junction bases with no gene match: 10. The CDR3 DNA follows: TGTGCCAGCAGCCAATTACAGGGGGCCGCCGGAGACTATGGCTACACCTTC. Protein sequence: CASSQLQGAAGDYGYTF.

The chain employs TRBV6-4 and TRBJ2-7; the match to TRBD2 covers 9 bases. The CDR3 has 17 amino acids. Germline V gene lookup returns CDR1 MRHNA and CDR2 SNTAGT. V dropped 10 bases and J dropped 3; count of bases not matched to a gene: 19. CDR3: CAMGVGMAGGHVYEQYV. The CDR3 nucleotides are TGTGCCATGGGTGTAGGGATGGCGGGGGGGCACGTCTACGAGCAGTACGTC.

The chain is built from TRBV6-5 and TRBJ1-2, with a possible D match to TRBD1 (6 bases). V was cut by 6 bases and J by 11 bases, with 16 bases left in between. Germline assignment: CDR1 MNHEY and CDR2 SVGAGI. This CDR3 contains 12 residues. The CDR3 nucleotides are TGTGCCAGCAGCAGGGGAAAATCGTATTACACCTTC. It is translated as CASSRGKSYYTF.

This rearrangement joins TRBV27 to TRBJ2-5; 11 bases are shared with TRBD2. With V trimmed by 6 bases and J by 4 bases, 4 bases remained unmatched. This CDR3 spans 14 amino acids. Germline loops: CDR1 MNHEY, CDR2 SMNVEV (reference sequence). CDR3 sequence: CASSLAGGRETQYF. In DNA form, the CDR3 reads TGTGCCAGCAGCTTAGCGGGGGGGCGAGAGACCCAGTACTTC.

This chain joins TRBV3-1 (or the pseudogene TRBV3-2) and TRBJ1-1; possibly TRBD1 for D (5 bases). Trimming took off 3 bases at V and 4 bases at J, with 15 bases between the two ends. Looked up from germline, CDR1 is LGHDT and CDR2 is YNNKEL (reference sequence). The CDR3 contains 15 residues. The CDR3 region is CASSQSSGASTEAFF. CDR3 nucleotides: TGTGCCAGCAGCCAGTCTTCCGGGGCGAGCACTGAAGCTTTCTTT.

The V and J genes are TRBV30 and TRBJ1-5; D uncertain. This CDR3 has 16 residues. The germline V gene has CDR1 GTSNPN and CDR2 SVGIG (reference sequence). V gave up 0 bases and J gave up 7 bases, with 19 bases separating them. The CDR3 protein is CAWSVFSPKGPQPQHF. The DNA of the CDR3 is TGTGCCTGGAGTGTTTTTTCCCCCAAAGGGCCACAGCCCCAGCATTTT.

This clone was counted a single time. The chain uses TRBV6-1 and TRBJ2-7; D might be TRBD2 (7 bases). The germline gives CDR1 MNHNS, CDR2 SASEGT. The CDR3 has 15 residues. The CDR3: CASSERGGSSYEQHV. CDR3 in DNA: TGTGCCAGCAGTGAAAGGGGGGGCAGCTCCTACGAGCAGCACGTC.

The genes are TRBV5-5 and TRBJ1-5; 8 nucleotides match TRBD1. Per germline, CDR1 SGHKS and CDR2 YYEKEE (reference sequence). After removal of 3 bases from V and 5 bases from J, the junction contained 10 bases not matched to a gene. The CDR3 sequence is 16 residues long. The CDR3 loop reads CASSSFRTGSDQPQHF. The CDR3 DNA reads TGTGCCAGCAGCTCGTTTCGGACAGGGTCGGATCAGCCCCAGCATTTT.

The V gene is TRBV3-1 (or the pseudogene TRBV3-2), the J gene TRBJ2-3, with 9 bases fitting TRBD2. The trim removed 4 bases at V and 4 bases at J, leaving 3 bases unmatched. From germline, CDR1 is LGHDT and CDR2 YNNKEL (reference sequence). The CDR3 contains 14 residues. CDR3 nucleotide sequence: TGTGCCAGCAGCCCCAGCGGGGGGTCAGATACGCAGTATTTT. Protein sequence: CASSPSGGSDTQYF.

The chain has TRBV29-1 and TRBJ2-2; D is possibly TRBD1 (5 bases). V was clipped by 4 bases and J by 1 base, with 10 bases between them. The length of the CDR3 is 14 residues. CDR1 is SQVTM and CDR2 is ANQGSEA in the germline V gene. The DNA of the CDR3 is TGCAGCGTTGTACGGCAGGGGAACACCGGGGAGCTGTTTTTT. Its translation: CSVVRQGNTGELFF.

This chain connects TRBV6-5 to TRBJ2-2; 9 nucleotides match TRBD2. The CDR3 is 13 amino acids. CDR1 and CDR2 (germline): MNHEY, SVGAGI. Unmatched junction bases numbered 4, after V lost 6 bases and J lost 8 bases. The CDR3 nucleotides read TGTGCCAGCAGGAGCGGGGGGCCTGGGGAGCTGTTTTTT. Residues: CASRSGGPGELFF.

This clone was detected only once. The chain has TRBV5-1 and TRBJ2-5; 7 nucleotides agree with TRBD1. From germline, CDR1 is SGHRS and CDR2 YFSETQ. The CDR3 spans 13 residues. V lost 4 bases to trimming and J lost 2 bases; unmatched junction nucleotides: 2. The CDR3 region is CASSRDSQETQYF. CDR3 sequence (DNA): TGCGCCAGCAGCCGGGACAGTCAAGAGACCCAGTACTTC.

The J gene is TRBJ1-1, the V gene TRBV11-2, with TRBD1 matching 8 bases. This CDR3 is built from 15 residues. Germline V CDR1 and CDR2: SGHAT, FQNNGV. After removal of 2 bases from V and 1 base from J, the junction contained 3 bases not matched to a gene. DNA for the CDR3: TGTGCCAGCAGCTTACAGGGGGCCGGGAACACTGAAGCTTTCTTT. This gives the protein CASSLQGAGNTEAFF.